The text below deals with one T cell receptor (beta chain). Trimming pared 7 bases from V and 5 bases from J, leaving 14 bases between. The CDR3 loop spans 13 amino acids. RNA was extracted from bulk tissue without any cell sorting. TCRbeta libraries were built with three rounds of nested PCR, modified from ARM-PCR. TCRdb reprocessed the multiplex PCR reads with MiXCR, giving one entry per CDR3 protein. Among some 78,000 distinct CDR3 sequences listed, roughly 80% were seen once. The sample comes from a study of tumor and adjacent non-tumor tissue in lung cancer. This chain links TRBV12-3 or TRBV12-4 with TRBJ2-5; D could derive from TRBD1 or TRBD2 (5 bases each). The origin of this receptor is a woman in her forties or fifties with non-small cell lung cancer. The sequenced material came from lung tumor tissue. The CDR3 coding sequence is TGTGCCAGCAATTTGACCGAGGGGGAGACCCAGTACTTC. Translated: CASNLTEGETQYF.